The TCR beta chain under discussion was sequenced for a study of blood T cell repertoires in COVID-19. Study information: T cells, B-cell-depleted T cells, or PBMCs provided the cDNA or gDNA that served as material.

Clones were read by immunoSEQ multiplex PCR, and TCRdb kept only the in-frame ones, dropping some. Here the sample spans about 68,000 clones, roughly 85% being singletons. CDR3 length equals 10 residues. Trimming took off 2 bases at V and 8 bases at J, with 2 bases between the two ends. The germline CDR1 and CDR2 sequences are SNHLY and FYNNEI. Seattle enrolled patients during active infection and tracked them longitudinally. This TCR was sampled from a woman aged 45 to 65 with COVID-19, enrolled during active disease. Sequencing used peripheral blood. The J gene is TRBJ2-3, the V gene TRBV2, with D hard to call. The CDR3 sequence: CASSELTQYF. As DNA, the CDR3 is TGTGCCAGCAGTGAACTTACGCAGTATTTT.